This TCR beta chain emerged from a study of OX40 agonist ivuxolimab in advanced cancers. Whole-study findings and limits: Among the lowest peripheral clonal expansion occurred in 0.1-3.0 mg/kg partial responders.

With regard to this clone: Its antigen remains unknown.

Per the germline V gene, CDR1 is SQVTM and CDR2 is ANQGSEA. The J segment lost 7 bases and the V segment lost 7 bases, leaving 9 bases of the junction unmatched. The CDR3 runs to 13 residues. Method: immunoSEQ multiplex PCR; TCRdb's copy keeps in-frame clones and lacks some. The table has tens of thousands of clones, around 85% seen once. If patients had autoimmune disease history or systemic immunosuppression, they were excluded. The source of this sequence is an adult with an advanced solid tumor such as melanoma, head and neck, liver or kidney cancer. The source was CD4+ or CD8+ T cells sorted from blood, collected in a trial of the OX40 agonist ivuxolimab. The V call is TRBV29-1, the J call TRBJ2-1; 8 bases map to TRBD1. CDR3 coding DNA: TGCAGCGGCGAGACAGGGGAAGTGAATGAGCAGTTCTTC. Translating it yields CSGETGEVNEQFF.